What follows are 32 T cell receptor beta chains derived from one specimen sequenced in a study of monozygotic twins with inflammatory bowel disease. TCRdb processed the 5' RACE reads again and assigns one entry to each CDR3 protein, with no DNA. In total, the table holds a few hundred thousand distinct CDR3 sequences. Sequencing was carried out using blood. These receptors all stem from a human donor with ulcerative colitis or Crohn's disease, or a healthy co-twin of an affected twin (not recorded which).

The chain has TRBV18 and TRBJ1-5; there is no DNA to check the TCRdb D call of TRBD1. The germline V gene encodes CDR1 KGHSH and CDR2 LQKENI. This CDR3 contains 15 residues. The CDR3 sequence: CASSRQGDSNQPQHF. Full variable domain (outside the CDR3, taken from reference TRBV18 and TRBJ1-5): NAGVMQNPRHLVRRRGQEARLRCSPMKGHSHVYWYRQLPEEGLKFMVYLQKENIIDESGMPKERFSAEFPKEGPSILRIQQVVRGDSAAYFCASSRQGDSNQPQHFGDGTRLSIL.

This chain links TRBV20-1 with TRBJ2-7. The V gene's germline CDR1 is DFQATT and CDR2 SNEGSKA (reference sequence). The CDR3 runs to 13 residues. The CDR3 sequence is CSARDYRPYEQYF.

The genes are TRBV27 and TRBJ2-4. Germline CDR1 reads MNHEY; CDR2 reads SMNVEV (reference sequence). CDR3 length equals 15 residues. The CDR3 protein is CASSLVYATKNIQYF.

The chain has TRBV20-1 and TRBJ1-1. CDR3 length: 12 amino acids. Germline V CDR1 and CDR2: DFQATT, SNEGSKA (reference sequence). CDR3 protein: CSARIDDTEAFF.

V is TRBV7-9 and J is TRBJ1-5; TCRdb's D call of TRBD1 is untestable without DNA. Per germline, CDR1 SEHNR and CDR2 FQNEAQ (reference sequence). The CDR3 has 14 amino acids. The CDR3: CASSLQGLLQPQHF.

V is TRBV7-9 and J is TRBJ2-3. From germline, CDR1 is SEHNR and CDR2 FQNEAQ (reference sequence). This CDR3 spans 15 amino acids. The CDR3 is CASSLMPISTDTQYF.

CDR3 residues: CASSRLAGGITGELFF. The chain combines TRBV2 with TRBJ2-2; TCRdb proposes TRBD2, but this gene call is untestable without DNA. Germline CDR1 SNHLY, CDR2 FYNNEI. The CDR3 sequence is 16 residues long.

V gene TRBV14 combines with J gene TRBJ2-7; the D call of TRBD1 rests on TCRdb alone, since no DNA is present to check it. The CDR3 length is 16 residues. From germline, CDR1 is SGHDN and CDR2 FVKESK. The CDR3 loop is CASSPPGTGGHYEQYF.

This chain links TRBV27 with TRBJ2-2. The CDR3 sequence is 13 residues long. Germline V CDR1 and CDR2: MNHEY, SMNVEV (reference sequence). The CDR3 region is CASISRGTGELFF.

V is TRBV6-5 and J is TRBJ1-5; TCRdb gives TRBD1 as the D gene, but with no DNA this cannot be confirmed. CDR3 size: 15 residues. The germline gives CDR1 MNHEY, CDR2 SVGAGI. The CDR3 is CASSYWDRDYQPQHF.

V and J are TRBV18 and TRBJ2-7; the TRBD1 assignment by TCRdb is unverifiable without DNA. The CDR3 totals 12 residues. Germline V lookup: CDR1 KGHSH, CDR2 LQKENI. The CDR3 region is CASSGTGNEQYF.

V and J are TRBV12-3 or TRBV12-4 and TRBJ2-5. The CDR3 sequence is 14 residues long. CDR3 residues: CASSFGRVQETQYF.

The chain joins TRBV25-1 to TRBJ2-7; the TRBD2 assignment by TCRdb is unverifiable without DNA. The CDR3 contains 14 residues. Germline assignment: CDR1 MGHDK and CDR2 SYGVNS. CDR3: CASSDRRTSPEQYF.

This rearrangement joins TRBV15 to TRBJ1-2; as DNA is missing, the TRBD1 call by TCRdb cannot be tested. Germline loops: CDR1 LNHNV, CDR2 YYDKDF (reference sequence). The CDR3 spans 15 residues. The CDR3 is CATSRDTDRGYGYTF.

V gene TRBV20-1 combines with J gene TRBJ2-2; TCRdb gives TRBD2 as the D gene, but with no DNA this cannot be confirmed. Germline V gene data show CDR1 as DFQATT and CDR2 as SNEGSKA (reference sequence). This CDR3 contains 16 residues. CDR3 sequence reads: CSARVPLRGGTGELFF.

This chain links TRBV11-2 with TRBJ2-3; there is no DNA to check the TCRdb D call of TRBD2. The germline CDR1 and CDR2 sequences are SGHAT and FQNNGV. This CDR3 is built from 16 residues. The CDR3 sequence: CASSSTSGGGTDTQYF.

The chain recombines TRBV20-1 with TRBJ2-5; the D call from TCRdb, TRBD2, cannot be confirmed without DNA. The CDR3 consists of 14 residues. Germline-derived CDR1 and CDR2 are DFQATT and SNEGSKA (reference sequence). The CDR3 sequence is CSVARGLAIETQYF.

This rearrangement joins TRBV7-9 to TRBJ2-7; TCRdb names TRBD2, which stays unverified in the absence of DNA. The CDR3 is 13 amino acids. Germline V gives CDR1 SEHNR, CDR2 FQNEAQ (reference sequence). The CDR3 is CASSMRASYEQYF.

This chain uses TRBV5-1 with TRBJ2-2; TCRdb gives TRBD1 as the D gene, but with no DNA this cannot be confirmed. Germline V CDR1 and CDR2: SGHRS, YFSETQ. The CDR3 runs 19 residues. The CDR3 here is CASSLLTGGARRGTGELFF.

The gene calls are TRBV12-3 or TRBV12-4 and TRBJ2-1; as DNA is missing, the TRBD1 call by TCRdb cannot be tested. The CDR3 is made up of 13 amino acids. The CDR3: CASTIGVYNEQFF.

The CDR3 region is CASSLAQGKETQYF. The rearrangement links TRBV5-1 to TRBJ2-5; TCRdb proposes TRBD1, but this gene call is untestable without DNA. CDR1 and CDR2 from the germline V gene are SGHRS and YFSETQ. This CDR3 comprises 14 residues. Full variable domain (rest looked up from reference TRBV5-1 and TRBJ2-5): KAGVTQTPRYLIKTRGQQVTLSCSPISGHRSVSWYQQTPGQGLQFLFEYFSETQRNKGNFPGRFSGRQFSNSRSEMNVSTLELGDSALYLCASSLAQGKETQYFGPGTRLLVL.

This chain links TRBV20-1 with TRBJ1-3; TCRdb's D call of TRBD1 is untestable without DNA. The CDR3 has 16 amino acids. The germline CDR1 and CDR2 sequences are DFQATT and SNEGSKA (reference sequence). CDR3 protein: CSAGRARGVTGNTIYF.

V gene TRBV5-1 combines with J gene TRBJ1-1. This CDR3 has 15 residues. Germline lookup yields CDR1 SGHRS and CDR2 YFSETQ. The CDR3: CASSLASEMNTEAFF.

V and J are TRBV18 and TRBJ2-7. From germline, CDR1 is KGHSH and CDR2 LQKENI. The CDR3 is made up of 13 amino acids. The CDR3 sequence is CASSPITSYEQYF.

The V and J genes are TRBV12-3 or TRBV12-4 and TRBJ2-1; the D call of TRBD2 rests on TCRdb alone, since no DNA is present to check it. This CDR3 spans 14 amino acids. The CDR3 region is CASSSLRSLAEQFF.

V usage is TRBV28 and J usage is TRBJ2-7; TCRdb's D gene call, TRBD1, goes unchecked for lack of DNA. This CDR3 region has 14 residues. CDR1 is MDHEN and CDR2 is SYDVKM in the germline V gene. Here the CDR3 reads CASKQGQSSYEQYF.

The gene calls are TRBV5-4 and TRBJ2-5. The germline V gene has CDR1 SGHNT and CDR2 YYREEE (reference sequence). The CDR3 is 13 residues long. The CDR3 sequence is CASSWGYQETQYF.

The chain employs TRBV29-1 and TRBJ1-1. CDR1 is SQVTM, CDR2 ANQGSEA, per germline. CDR3 length equals 11 residues. CDR3 protein: CSVAGGDQAFF.

This rearrangement joins TRBV20-1 to TRBJ2-1; TCRdb's D call of TRBD1 is untestable without DNA. The CDR3 is 14 residues long. Looked up from germline, CDR1 is DFQATT and CDR2 is SNEGSKA (reference sequence). CDR3: CSASAGQAYNEQFF.

The chain recombines TRBV7-2 with TRBJ1-3. Germline V gene sequence: CDR1 SGHTA, CDR2 FQGNSA. This CDR3 has 15 amino acids. The CDR3 region is CASSLSPQQGNTIYF.

The chain joins TRBV7-9 to TRBJ1-3. This CDR3 is 11 amino acids long. Looked up from germline, CDR1 is SEHNR and CDR2 is FQNEAQ (reference sequence). CDR3 residues: CASRQEYTIYF.

The chain links TRBV20-1 to TRBJ2-7; TCRdb selects TRBD1, and the lack of DNA leaves this call unchecked. CDR3 length: 14 residues. Germline V lookup: CDR1 DFQATT, CDR2 SNEGSKA (reference sequence). This CDR3 reads CSAGWAGGDYEQYF.